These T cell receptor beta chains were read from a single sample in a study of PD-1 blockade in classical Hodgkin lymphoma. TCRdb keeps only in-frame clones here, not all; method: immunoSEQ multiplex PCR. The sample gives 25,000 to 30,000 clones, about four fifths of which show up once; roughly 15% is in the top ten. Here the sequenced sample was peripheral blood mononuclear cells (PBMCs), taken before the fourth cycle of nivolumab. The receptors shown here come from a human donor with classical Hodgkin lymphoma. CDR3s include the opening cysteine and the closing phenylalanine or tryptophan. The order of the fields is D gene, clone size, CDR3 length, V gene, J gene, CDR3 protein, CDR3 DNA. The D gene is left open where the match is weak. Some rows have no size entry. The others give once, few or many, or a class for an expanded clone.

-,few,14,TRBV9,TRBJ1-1,CASSSSTVNTEAFF,TGTGCCAGCAGCTCATCGACGGTGAACACTGAAGCTTTCTTT
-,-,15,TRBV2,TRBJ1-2,CASSDRGASNYGYTF,TGTGCCAGCAGTGACAGGGGAGCTTCTAACTATGGCTACACCTTC
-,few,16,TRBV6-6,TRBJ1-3,CASSYSKTASGNTIYF,TGTGCCAGCAGTTACTCGAAGACAGCCTCTGGAAACACCATATATTTT
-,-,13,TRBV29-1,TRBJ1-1,CSVRFGMGTEAFF,TGCAGCGTCAGGTTCGGGATGGGCACTGAAGCTTTCTTT
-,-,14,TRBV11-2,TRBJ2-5,CASSLVGYSETQYF,TGTGCCAGCAGCTTAGTGGGGTACTCAGAGACCCAGTACTTC
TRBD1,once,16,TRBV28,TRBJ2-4,CASSSPGQGAKNIQYF,TGTGCCAGCAGTTCACCCGGACAGGGCGCCAAAAACATTCAGTACTTC
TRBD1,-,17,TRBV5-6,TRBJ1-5,CASSSGTGRLNNQPQHF,TGTGCCAGCAGCTCCGGGACAGGGCGCCTTAACAATCAGCCCCAGCATTTT
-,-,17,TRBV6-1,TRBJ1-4,CASSEWGGGSVPEKLFF,TGTGCCAGCAGTGAATGGGGAGGAGGGTCGGTTCCTGAGAAACTGTTTTTT
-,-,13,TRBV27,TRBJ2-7,CASSKDGTYEQYF,TGTGCCAGCAGTAAGGACGGTACCTACGAGCAGTACTTC
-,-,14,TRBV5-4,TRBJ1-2,CASSRGTDFYGYTF,TGTGCCAGCAGCCGCGGGACCGACTTCTATGGCTACACCTTC
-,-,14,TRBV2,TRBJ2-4,CASSDGGHGDIQYF,TGTGCCAGCAGTGACGGGGGGCATGGAGACATTCAGTACTTC